The TCR beta chain under discussion was sequenced for a study of T-cell reconstitution after alpha-beta-depleted transplantation in children (dated by TCRdb to the mid-2010s). General notes on the study: The study quantitatively tracked T-cell immune reconstitution after TCRalphabeta/CD19-depleted allogeneic hematopoietic cell transplantation in children using TCR repertoire profiling. Beyond this particular receptor, the publication reports: The high TCRbeta diversity at day 60 in some patients was ascribed to recipient T cells and intrathymic progenitors that had survived conditioning. The frequencies of hyperexpanded clones fell over the following months, and after one year, T-cell counts and TCRbeta diversity were mostly attributed to newly produced T cells. The apparently early recovery of alphabetaT-cell counts about two months after transplant reportedly depended on only several hundred rapidly expanded clones that came from non-depleted graft cells.

The treatment or condition label, read with the paper, signifies: allogeneic hematopoietic cell transplantation with graft depleted of TCRalphabeta T cells and CD19 B cells. The children who served as transplant recipients had been given grafts of TCRalphabeta/CD19-depleted allogeneic hematopoietic cells. Libraries were constructed by PCR. Sequenced using an Illumina HiSeq 2500. TCR libraries were prepared with molecular barcoding, using unique molecular identifiers to normalize TCRbeta repertoire quantification. TCRdb passed the public sequencing reads through fastp at Q25 and MiXCR, retaining productive beta sequences. Each CDR3 protein appears once, grouped with its most common genes and DNA. The sample records 65,000 to 85,000 distinct CDR3 sequences, roughly 11% of which are singletons. The top ten hold around 13% of the sample. Regarding this clonotype: Its cognate antigen has yet to be identified. No much larger clone is present one base from it, and per-base qualities are unavailable.

The V and J ends are trimmed by 2 bases and 8 bases, leaving 13 bases between them. For CDR1 and CDR2, the germline V gene (reference sequence) lists SSHAT and FNYEAQ. There are 14 amino acids in the CDR3, from cysteine to phenylalanine inclusive. The DNA shown is the 42-base CDR3, in frame from base 1. This clonotype was sampled from a boy younger than 18 with acute myeloid leukemia, due to receive a stem cell transplant. The sample consisted of PBMCs, taken before TCRalphabeta/CD19-depleted stem cell transplant. The chain is encoded by TRBV7-7 joined to TRBJ2-1; the D gene is possibly TRBD2, with 5 bases matching. The nucleotide sequence reads as follows: TGTGCCAGCAGCTTACGCTCTGCGAGGGATGAGCAGTTCTTC. Translated, this is CASSLRSARDEQFF.